These 2 T cell receptor beta chains originate from one sample sequenced in a study of blood T cell repertoires in COVID-19. Assay: immunoSEQ multiplex PCR; the TCRdb copy retains only in-frame clones and omits some. Seen here are some 290,000 clones, 85% to 90% observed once, and the top ten hold approximately 12%. Sequencing was performed on peripheral blood. These receptors all come from a woman aged 25 to 39 with COVID-19, enrolled during active disease.

The chain links TRBV2 to TRBJ1-2, with D possibly TRBD1 on 6 matching bases. Germline-derived CDR1 and CDR2 are SNHLY and FYNNEI. CDR3 size: 16 residues. V was cut by 5 bases and J by 1 base, with 17 bases left in between. CDR3 DNA sequence: TGTGCCAGCAGTTCATTTACGACAGGTTTTAACTATGGCTACACCTTC. Its translation is CASSSFTTGFNYGYTF.

This clone was seen only once. The chain carries TRBV19 and TRBJ1-1, with unresolved D. The CDR3 has 12 amino acids. Between the trimmed V and J ends, which lost 4 bases and 7 bases, there was a span of 10 bases. The germline V gene has CDR1 LNHDA and CDR2 SQIVND (reference sequence). CDR3 region: CASSTARLEAFF. CDR3 nucleotide sequence: TGTGCCAGTAGTACCGCTAGGCTTGAAGCTTTCTTT. The whole variable domain, filled in from reference TRBV19 and TRBJ1-1, reads DGGITQSPKYLFRKEGQNVTLSCEQNLNHDAMYWYRQDPGQGLRLIYYSQIVNDFQKGDIAEGYSVSREKKESFPLTVTSAQKNPTAFYLCASSTARLEAFFGQGTRLTVV.